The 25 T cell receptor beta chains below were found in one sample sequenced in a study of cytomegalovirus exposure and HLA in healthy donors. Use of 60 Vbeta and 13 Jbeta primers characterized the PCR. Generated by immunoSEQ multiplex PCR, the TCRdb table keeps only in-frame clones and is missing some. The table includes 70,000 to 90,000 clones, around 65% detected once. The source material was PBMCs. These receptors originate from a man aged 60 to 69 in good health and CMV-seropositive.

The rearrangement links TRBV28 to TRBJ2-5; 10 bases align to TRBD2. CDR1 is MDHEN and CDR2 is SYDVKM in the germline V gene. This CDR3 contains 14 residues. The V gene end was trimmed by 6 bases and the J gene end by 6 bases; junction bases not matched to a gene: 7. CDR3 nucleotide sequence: TGTGCCAGCAGGGGACTAGCGAGAGGGAAGACCCAGTACTTC. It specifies CASRGLARGKTQYF. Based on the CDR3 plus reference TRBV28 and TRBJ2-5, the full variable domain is DVKVTQSSRYLVKRTGEKVFLECVQDMDHENMFWYRQDPGLGLRLIYFSYDVKMKEKGDIPEGYSVSREKKERFSLILESASTNQTSMYLCASRGLARGKTQYFGPGTRLLVL.

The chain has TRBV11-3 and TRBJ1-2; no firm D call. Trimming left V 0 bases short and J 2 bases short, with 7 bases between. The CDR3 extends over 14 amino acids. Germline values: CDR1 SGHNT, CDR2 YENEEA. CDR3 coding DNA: TGTGCCAGCAGCTTAGACTCGGGGAACTATGGCTACACCTTC. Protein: CASSLDSGNYGYTF.

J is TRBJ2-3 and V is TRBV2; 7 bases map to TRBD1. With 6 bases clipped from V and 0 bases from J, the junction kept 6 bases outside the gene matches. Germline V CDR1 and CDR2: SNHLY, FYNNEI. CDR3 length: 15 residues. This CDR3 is CASSGDRVSTDTQYF. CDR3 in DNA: TGTGCCAGCAGCGGTGACAGGGTCAGCACAGATACGCAGTATTTT.

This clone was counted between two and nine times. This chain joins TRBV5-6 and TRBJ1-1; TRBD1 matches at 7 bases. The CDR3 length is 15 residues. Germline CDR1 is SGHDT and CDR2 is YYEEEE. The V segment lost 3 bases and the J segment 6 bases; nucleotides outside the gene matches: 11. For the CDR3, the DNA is TGTGCCAGCAGCTCACCAGCCGACAGGGAGGCTGAAGCTTTCTTT. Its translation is CASSSPADREAEAFF.

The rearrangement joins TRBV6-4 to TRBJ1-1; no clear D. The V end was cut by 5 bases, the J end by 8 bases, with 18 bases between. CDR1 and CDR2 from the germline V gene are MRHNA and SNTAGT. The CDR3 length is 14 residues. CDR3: CASSQSRQYYEAFF. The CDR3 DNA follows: TGTGCCAGCAGTCAGTCCCGACAATATTACGAAGCTTTCTTT.

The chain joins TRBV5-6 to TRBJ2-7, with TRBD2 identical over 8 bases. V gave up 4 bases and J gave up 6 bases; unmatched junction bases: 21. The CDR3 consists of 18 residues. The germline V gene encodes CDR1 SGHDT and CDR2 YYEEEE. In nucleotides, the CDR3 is TGTGCCAGCAGCGCCCCAGGGTATTTACGGGGGGGCTTGGGCGAGCAGTACTTC. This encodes CASSAPGYLRGGLGEQYF.

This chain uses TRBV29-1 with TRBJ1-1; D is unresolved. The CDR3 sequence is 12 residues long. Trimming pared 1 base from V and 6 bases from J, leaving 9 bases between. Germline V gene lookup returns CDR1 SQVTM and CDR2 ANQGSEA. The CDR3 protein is CSVEGGRPEAFF. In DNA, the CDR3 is TGCAGCGTTGAAGGAGGGAGACCTGAAGCTTTCTTT.

The DNA for the CDR3 is TGTGCCAGCAGCTCCGTTCCAAGTCTGGCTCACGACAGAGAGACCCAGTACTTC. As protein: CASSSVPSLAHDRETQYF. The genes are TRBV11-2 and TRBJ2-5; a possible D gene is TRBD1 (5 bases). This CDR3 is built from 18 residues. Per germline, CDR1 SGHAT and CDR2 FQNNGV. Trimming pared 4 bases from V and 4 bases from J, leaving 25 bases between.

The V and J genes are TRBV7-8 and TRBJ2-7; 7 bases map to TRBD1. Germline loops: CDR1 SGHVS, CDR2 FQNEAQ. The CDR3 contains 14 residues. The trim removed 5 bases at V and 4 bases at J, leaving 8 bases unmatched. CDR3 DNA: TGTGCCAGCAGCCCGCCCGGGACAGCATACGAGCAGTACTTC. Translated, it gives CASSPPGTAYEQYF.

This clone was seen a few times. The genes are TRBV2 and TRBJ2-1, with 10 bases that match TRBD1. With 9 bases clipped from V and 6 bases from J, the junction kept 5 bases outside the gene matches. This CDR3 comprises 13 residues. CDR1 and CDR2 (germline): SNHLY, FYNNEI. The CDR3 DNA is TGTGCCAGACCTGGACAGGGGGTCAATGAGCAGTTCTTC. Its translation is CARPGQGVNEQFF. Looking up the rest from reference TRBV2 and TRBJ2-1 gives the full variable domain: EPEVTQTPSHQVTQMGQEVILRCVPISNHLYFYWYRQILGQKVEFLVSFYNNEISEKSEIFDDQFSVERPDGSNFTLKIRSTKLEDSAMYFCARPGQGVNEQFFGPGTRLTVL.

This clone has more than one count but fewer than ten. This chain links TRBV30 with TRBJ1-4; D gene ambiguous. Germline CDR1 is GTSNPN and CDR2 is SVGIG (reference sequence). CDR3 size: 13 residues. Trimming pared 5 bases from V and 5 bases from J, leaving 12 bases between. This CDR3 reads CAWHRGVNEKLFF. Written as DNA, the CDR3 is TGTGCCTGGCACCGGGGAGTGAATGAAAAACTGTTTTTT.

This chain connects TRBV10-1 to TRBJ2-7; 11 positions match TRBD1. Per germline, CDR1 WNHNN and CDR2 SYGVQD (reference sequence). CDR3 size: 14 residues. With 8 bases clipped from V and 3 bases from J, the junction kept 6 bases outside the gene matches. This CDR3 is CASSGTGGIYEQYF. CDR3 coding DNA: TGCGCCAGCTCCGGGACAGGGGGTATCTACGAGCAGTACTTC.

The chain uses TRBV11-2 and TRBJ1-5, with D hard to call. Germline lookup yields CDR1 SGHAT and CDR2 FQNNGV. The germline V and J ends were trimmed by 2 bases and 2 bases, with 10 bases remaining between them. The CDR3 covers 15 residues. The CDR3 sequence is CASSLSQRGNQPQHF. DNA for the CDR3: TGTGCCAGCAGCTTATCTCAGCGGGGCAATCAGCCCCAGCATTTT.

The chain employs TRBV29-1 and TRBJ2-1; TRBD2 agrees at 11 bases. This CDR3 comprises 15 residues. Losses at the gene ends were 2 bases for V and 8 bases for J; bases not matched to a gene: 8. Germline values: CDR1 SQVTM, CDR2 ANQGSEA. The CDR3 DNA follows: TGCAGCGTTGAACTACTAGCGGGAGCGGGGGATGAGCAGTTCTTC. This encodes CSVELLAGAGDEQFF.

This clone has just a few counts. This CDR3 reads CASSSDTEETQYF. CDR3 DNA sequence: TGCGCCAGCAGCTCGGACACGGAAGAGACCCAGTACTTC. This chain connects TRBV5-1 to TRBJ2-5; D is possibly TRBD1 (5 bases). Germline V CDR1 and CDR2: SGHRS, YFSETQ. Trimming took off 3 bases at V and 3 bases at J, with 9 bases between the two ends. The CDR3 loop spans 13 amino acids.

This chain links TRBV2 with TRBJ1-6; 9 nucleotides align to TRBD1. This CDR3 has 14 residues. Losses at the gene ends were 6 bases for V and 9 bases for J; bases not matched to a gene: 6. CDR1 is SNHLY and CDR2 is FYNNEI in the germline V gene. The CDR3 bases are TGTGCCAGCAGCTCCGGGACAGGGACTTCACCCCTCCACTTT. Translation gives CASSSGTGTSPLHF.

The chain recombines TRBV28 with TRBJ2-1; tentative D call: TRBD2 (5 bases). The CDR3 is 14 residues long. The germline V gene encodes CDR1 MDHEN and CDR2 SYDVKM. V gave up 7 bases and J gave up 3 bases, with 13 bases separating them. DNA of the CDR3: TGTGCCAGCAACCCCGGAGGTTTCTACAATGAGCAGTTCTTC. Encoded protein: CASNPGGFYNEQFF.

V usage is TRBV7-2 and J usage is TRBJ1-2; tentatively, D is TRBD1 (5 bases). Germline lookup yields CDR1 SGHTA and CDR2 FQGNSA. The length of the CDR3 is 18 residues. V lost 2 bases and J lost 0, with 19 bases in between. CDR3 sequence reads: CASSLIARNRLANYGYTF. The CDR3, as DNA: TGTGCCAGCAGCTTAATCGCCCGGAACAGGCTAGCTAACTATGGCTACACCTTC. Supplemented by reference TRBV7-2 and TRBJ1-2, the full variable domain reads GAGVSQSPSNKVTEKGKDVELRCDPISGHTALYWYRQSLGQGLEFLIYFQGNSAPDKSGLPSDRFSAERTGGSVSTLTIQRTQQEDSAVYLCASSLIARNRLANYGYTFGSGTRLTVV.

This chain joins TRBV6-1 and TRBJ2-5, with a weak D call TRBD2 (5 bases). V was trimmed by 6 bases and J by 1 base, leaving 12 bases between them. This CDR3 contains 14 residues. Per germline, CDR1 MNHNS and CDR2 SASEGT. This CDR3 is CASSGNGPQETQYF. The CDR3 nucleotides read TGTGCCAGCAGCGGGAATGGGCCCCAAGAGACCCAGTACTTC.

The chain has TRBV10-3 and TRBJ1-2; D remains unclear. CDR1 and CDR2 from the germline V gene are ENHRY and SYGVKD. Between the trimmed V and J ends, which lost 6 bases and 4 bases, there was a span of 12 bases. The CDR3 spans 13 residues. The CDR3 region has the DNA TGTGCCATCAGCACCGACATAGTCTATGGCTACACCTTC. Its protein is CAISTDIVYGYTF.

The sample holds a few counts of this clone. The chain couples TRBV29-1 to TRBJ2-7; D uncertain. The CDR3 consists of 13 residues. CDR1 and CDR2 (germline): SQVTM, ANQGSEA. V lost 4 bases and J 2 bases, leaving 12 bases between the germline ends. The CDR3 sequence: CSVVPDTTYEQYF. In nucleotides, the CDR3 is TGCAGCGTTGTCCCAGATACGACCTACGAGCAGTACTTC.

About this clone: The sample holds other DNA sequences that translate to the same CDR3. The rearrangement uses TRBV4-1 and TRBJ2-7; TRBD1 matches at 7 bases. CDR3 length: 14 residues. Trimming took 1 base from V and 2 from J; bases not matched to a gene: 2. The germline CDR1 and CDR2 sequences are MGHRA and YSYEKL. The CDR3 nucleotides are TGCGCCAGCAGCCAAGGTCAGGGGGCCTACGAGCAGTACTTC. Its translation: CASSQGQGAYEQYF.

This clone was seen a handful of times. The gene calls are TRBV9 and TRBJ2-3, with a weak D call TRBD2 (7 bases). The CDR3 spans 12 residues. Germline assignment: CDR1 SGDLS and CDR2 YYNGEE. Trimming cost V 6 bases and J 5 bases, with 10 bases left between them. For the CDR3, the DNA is TGTGCCAGCACGGGGGGCGGAGATACGCAGTATTTT. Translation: CASTGGGDTQYF.

The CDR3 DNA reads as TGTGCCAGTAGTATGGGGCGTATACAAGAGACCCAGTACTTC. This sequence encodes CASSMGRIQETQYF. The rearrangement uses TRBV19 and TRBJ2-5; D is possibly TRBD1 (5 bases). The germline CDR1 and CDR2 sequences are LNHDA and SQIVND (reference sequence). The CDR3 is 14 residues long. V was pared by 3 bases and J by 2 bases, with 10 bases between.

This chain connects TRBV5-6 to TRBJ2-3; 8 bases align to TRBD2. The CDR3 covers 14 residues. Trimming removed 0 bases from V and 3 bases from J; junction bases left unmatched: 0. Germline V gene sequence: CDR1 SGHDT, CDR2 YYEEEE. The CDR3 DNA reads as TGTGCCAGCAGCTTGGGCGGGAGGACAGATACGCAGTATTTT. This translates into CASSLGGRTDTQYF.